This T cell receptor (beta chain) emerged from a study of T cell responses to AZD1222 COVID-19 vaccine. Whole-study findings and limits: Recipients of two AZD1222 doses showed rising Spike-specific TCR breadth and depth. Possibly, clonal diversity was underestimated; donors were largely white British and included more females. Only a handful of people who got AZD1222 tested seropositive at baseline.

Assay used: immunoSEQ multiplex PCR; TCRdb lists only in-frame clones, some missing. The sample has more than 250,000 clones, just over 90% seen once. In regard to this clone: Its target is not known.

V shed 6 bases and J shed 6 bases, with 8 bases lying between them. The CDR3 length is 11 residues. Germline V lookup: CDR1 LNHDA, CDR2 SQIVND (reference sequence). This sample comprised peripheral blood, obtained on day 0 of AZD1222 vaccination. The receptor was isolated from an adult in good health. V gene TRBV19 combines with J gene TRBJ1-1, with TRBD1 as a possible D gene (5 bases). CDR3 protein: CASRTGPEAFF. The CDR3 region has the DNA TGTGCCAGTAGAACAGGACCTGAAGCTTTCTTT.